This T cell receptor beta chain was obtained from a study of blood T cells in healthy people across ages. Per sample, no less than 5.5 micrograms of total RNA were extracted. With a J-beta primer mix and a sample-barcoded 5' primer, a second PCR ran about 7 to 11 cycles. Every molecule of cDNA carried a tag from a template-switch adaptor with 12 random nucleotides. TCRdb reprocessed the 5' RACE reads via MiXCR and lists one record per CDR3 protein. This sample has 600,000 to 850,000 distinct CDR3 sequences, with 25% found just once. Trimming cost V 1 base and J 5 bases, with 15 bases left between them. The germline gives CDR1 SGDLS, CDR2 YYNGEE. This CDR3 contains 15 residues. These data were also reused for a study on T cells of mothers and their children. As that report states: In the second PCR, M1S primer introduced barcodes and 2-4 random bases. Mothers and children who were related shared slightly more overlap than unrelated pairs, but not significantly more.

The chain uses TRBV9 and TRBJ2-5; unclear D gene. The sample comprised blood. This clonotype originated in a boy aged 5-17 years in good health. The CDR3 DNA follows: TGTGCCAGCAGCGTAAGGGCAGACCCCGTGGAGACCCAGTACTTC. This codes for CASSVRADPVETQYF.